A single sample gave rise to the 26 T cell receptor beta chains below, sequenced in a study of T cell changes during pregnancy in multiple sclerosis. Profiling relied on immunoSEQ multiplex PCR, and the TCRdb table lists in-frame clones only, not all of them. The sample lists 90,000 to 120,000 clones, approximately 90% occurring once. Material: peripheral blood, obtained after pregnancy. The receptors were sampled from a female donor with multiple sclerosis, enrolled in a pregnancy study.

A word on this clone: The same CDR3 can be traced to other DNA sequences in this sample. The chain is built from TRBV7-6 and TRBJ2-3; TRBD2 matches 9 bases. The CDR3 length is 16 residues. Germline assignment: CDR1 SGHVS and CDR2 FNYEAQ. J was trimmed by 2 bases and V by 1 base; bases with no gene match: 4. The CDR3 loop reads CASSLGSGGSTDTQYF. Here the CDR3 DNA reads TGTGCCAGCAGCTTAGGTAGCGGGGGTTCCACAGATACGCAGTATTTT.

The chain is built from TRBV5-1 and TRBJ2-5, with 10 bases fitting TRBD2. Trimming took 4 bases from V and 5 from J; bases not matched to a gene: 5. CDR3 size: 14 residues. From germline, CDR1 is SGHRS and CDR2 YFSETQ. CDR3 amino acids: CASSVLAGVETQYF. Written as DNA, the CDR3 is TGCGCCAGCAGCGTGCTAGCGGGGGTCGAGACCCAGTACTTC. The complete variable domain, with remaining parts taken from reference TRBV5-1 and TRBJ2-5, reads KAGVTQTPRYLIKTRGQQVTLSCSPISGHRSVSWYQQTPGQGLQFLFEYFSETQRNKGNFPGRFSGRQFSNSRSEMNVSTLELGDSALYLCASSVLAGVETQYFGPGTRLLVL.

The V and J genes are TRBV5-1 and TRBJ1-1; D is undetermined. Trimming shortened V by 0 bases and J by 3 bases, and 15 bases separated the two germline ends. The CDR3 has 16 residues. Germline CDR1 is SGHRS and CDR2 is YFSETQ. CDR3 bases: TGCGCCAGCAGCTTGGATAGTGTTGCTCGGGACACTGAAGCTTTCTTT. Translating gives CASSLDSVARDTEAFF.

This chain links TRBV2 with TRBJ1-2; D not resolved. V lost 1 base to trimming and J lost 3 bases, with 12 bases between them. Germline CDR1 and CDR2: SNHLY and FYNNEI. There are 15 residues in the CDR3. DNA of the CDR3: TGTGCCAGCAGTGAAGAGATGTATTCGGACTATGGCTACACCTTC. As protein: CASSEEMYSDYGYTF.

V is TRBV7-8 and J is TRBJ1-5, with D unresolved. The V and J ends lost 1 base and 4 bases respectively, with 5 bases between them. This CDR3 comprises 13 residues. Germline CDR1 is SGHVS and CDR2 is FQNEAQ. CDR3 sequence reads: CASSLGRNQPQHF. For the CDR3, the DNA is TGTGCCAGCAGCTTAGGCAGGAATCAGCCCCAGCATTTT.

The CDR3: CASSKNRGSSYNSPLHF. In DNA, the CDR3 is TGTGCCAGCAGCAAAAACAGGGGAAGCTCCTATAATTCACCCCTCCACTTT. The chain has TRBV9 and TRBJ1-6; 7 nucleotides agree with TRBD1. This CDR3 has 17 amino acids. The ends lost 4 bases at V and 0 bases at J; junction bases unmatched: 7. CDR1 and CDR2 from the germline V gene are SGDLS and YYNGEE.

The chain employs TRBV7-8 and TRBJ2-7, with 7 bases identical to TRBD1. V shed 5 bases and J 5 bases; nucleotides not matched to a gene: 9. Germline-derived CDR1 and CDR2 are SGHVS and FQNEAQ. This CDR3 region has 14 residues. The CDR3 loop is CASSPRQGSHEQYF. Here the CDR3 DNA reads TGTGCCAGCAGCCCTCGACAGGGTAGCCACGAGCAGTACTTC.

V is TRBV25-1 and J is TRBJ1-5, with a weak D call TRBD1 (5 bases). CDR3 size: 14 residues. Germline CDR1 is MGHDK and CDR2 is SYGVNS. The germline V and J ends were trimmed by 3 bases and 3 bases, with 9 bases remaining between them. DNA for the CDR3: TGTGCCAGCAGTGATAGGGGTGTCAATCAGCCCCAGCATTTT. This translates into CASSDRGVNQPQHF. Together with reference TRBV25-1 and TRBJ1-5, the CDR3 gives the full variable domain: EADIYQTPRYLVIGTGKKITLECSQTMGHDKMYWYQQDPGMELHLIHYSYGVNSTEKGDLSSESTVSRIRTEHFPLTLESARPSHTSQYLCASSDRGVNQPQHFGDGTRLSIL.

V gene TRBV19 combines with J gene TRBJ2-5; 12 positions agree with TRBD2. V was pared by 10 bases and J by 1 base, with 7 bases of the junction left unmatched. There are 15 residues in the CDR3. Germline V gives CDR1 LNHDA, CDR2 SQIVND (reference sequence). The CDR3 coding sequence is TGTGCCACCGGACTAGCGGGGTCCCTCCAAGAGACCCAGTACTTC. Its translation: CATGLAGSLQETQYF.

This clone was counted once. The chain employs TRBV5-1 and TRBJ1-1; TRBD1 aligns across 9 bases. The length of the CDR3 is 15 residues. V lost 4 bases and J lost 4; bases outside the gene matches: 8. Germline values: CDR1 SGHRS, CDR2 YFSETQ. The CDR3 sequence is CASSPQGQGPTEAFF. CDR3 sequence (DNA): TGCGCCAGCAGCCCGCAGGGACAGGGCCCCACTGAAGCTTTCTTT.

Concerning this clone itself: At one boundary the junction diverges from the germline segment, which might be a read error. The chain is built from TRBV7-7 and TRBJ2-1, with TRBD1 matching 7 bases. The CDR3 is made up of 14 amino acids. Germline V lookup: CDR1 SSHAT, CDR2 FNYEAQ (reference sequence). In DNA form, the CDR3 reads TGTGCTAGCAGCTTAGGGGGCAGCCACAATGAGCAGTTCTTC. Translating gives CASSLGGSHNEQFF.

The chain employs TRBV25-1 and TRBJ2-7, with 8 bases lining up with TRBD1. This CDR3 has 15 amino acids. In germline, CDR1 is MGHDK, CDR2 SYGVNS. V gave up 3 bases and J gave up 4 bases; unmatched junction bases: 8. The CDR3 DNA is TGTGCCAGCAGTGAGAGGGCCAGGGGGCTTTACGAGCAGTACTTC. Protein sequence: CASSERARGLYEQYF.

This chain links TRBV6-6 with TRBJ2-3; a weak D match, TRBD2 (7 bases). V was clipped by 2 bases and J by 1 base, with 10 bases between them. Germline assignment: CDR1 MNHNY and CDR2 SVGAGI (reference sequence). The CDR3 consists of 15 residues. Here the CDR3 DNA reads TGTGCCAGCAGTTACGAGGGGGGGCGCACAGATACGCAGTATTTT. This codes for CASSYEGGRTDTQYF.

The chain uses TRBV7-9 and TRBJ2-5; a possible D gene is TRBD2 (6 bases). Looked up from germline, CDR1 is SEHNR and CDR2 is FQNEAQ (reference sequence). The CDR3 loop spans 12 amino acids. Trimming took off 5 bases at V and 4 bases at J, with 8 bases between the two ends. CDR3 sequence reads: CASSRRGETQYF. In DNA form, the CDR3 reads TGTGCCAGCAGCAGGAGGGGAGAGACCCAGTACTTC.

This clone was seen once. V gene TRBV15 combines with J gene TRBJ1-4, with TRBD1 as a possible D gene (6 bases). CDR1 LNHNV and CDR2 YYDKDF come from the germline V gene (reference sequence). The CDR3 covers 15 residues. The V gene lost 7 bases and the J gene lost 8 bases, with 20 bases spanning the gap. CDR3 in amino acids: CATNRDTGKREKLFF. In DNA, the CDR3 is TGTGCCACCAACCGAGACACAGGGAAACGGGAAAAACTGTTTTTT.

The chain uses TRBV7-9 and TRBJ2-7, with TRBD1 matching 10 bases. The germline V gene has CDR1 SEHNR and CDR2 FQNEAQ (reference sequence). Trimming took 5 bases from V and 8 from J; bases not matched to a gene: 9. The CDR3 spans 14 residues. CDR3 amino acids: CASSLDGTGAKQYF. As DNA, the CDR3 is TGTGCCAGCAGCCTGGACGGGACAGGGGCCAAGCAGTACTTC. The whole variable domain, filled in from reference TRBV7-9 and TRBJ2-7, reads DTGVSQNPRHKITKRGQNVTFRCDPISEHNRLYWYRQTLGQGPEFLTYFQNEAQLEKSRLLSDRFSAERPKGSFSTLEIQRTEQGDSAMYLCASSLDGTGAKQYFGPGTRLTVT.

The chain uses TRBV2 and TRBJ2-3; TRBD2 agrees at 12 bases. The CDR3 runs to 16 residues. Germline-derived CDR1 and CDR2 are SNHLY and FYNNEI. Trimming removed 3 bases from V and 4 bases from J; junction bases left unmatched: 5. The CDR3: CASSDSPSGGADTQYF. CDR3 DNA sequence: TGTGCCAGCAGTGACTCCCCTAGCGGGGGGGCAGATACGCAGTATTTT.

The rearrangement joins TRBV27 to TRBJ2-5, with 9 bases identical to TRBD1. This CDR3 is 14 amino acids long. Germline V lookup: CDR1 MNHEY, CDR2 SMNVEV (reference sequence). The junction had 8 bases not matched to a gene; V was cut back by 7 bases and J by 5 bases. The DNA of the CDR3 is TGTGCCAGCACCCCGACAGGGGGATATGAGACCCAGTACTTC. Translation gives CASTPTGGYETQYF.

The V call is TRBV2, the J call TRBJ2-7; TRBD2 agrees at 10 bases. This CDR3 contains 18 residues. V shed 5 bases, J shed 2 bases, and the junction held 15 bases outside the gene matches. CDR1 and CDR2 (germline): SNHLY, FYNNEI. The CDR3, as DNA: TGTGCCAGCAGTCATCTATCCGTCGGAGCGGGGGGGCCCTACGAGCAGTACTTC. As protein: CASSHLSVGAGGPYEQYF.

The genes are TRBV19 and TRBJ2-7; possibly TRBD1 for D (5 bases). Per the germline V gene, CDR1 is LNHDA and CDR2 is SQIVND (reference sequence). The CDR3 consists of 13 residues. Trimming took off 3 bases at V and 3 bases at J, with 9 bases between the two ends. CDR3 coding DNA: TGTGCCAGTAGTATTCAAGGGGACTACGAGCAGTACTTC. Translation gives CASSIQGDYEQYF.

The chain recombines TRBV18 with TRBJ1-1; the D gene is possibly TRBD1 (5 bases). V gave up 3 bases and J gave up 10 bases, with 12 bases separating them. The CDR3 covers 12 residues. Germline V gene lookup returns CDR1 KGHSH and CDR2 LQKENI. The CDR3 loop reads CASSPPGGTAFF. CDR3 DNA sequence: TGTGCCAGCTCACCCCCCGGGGGAACAGCTTTCTTT.

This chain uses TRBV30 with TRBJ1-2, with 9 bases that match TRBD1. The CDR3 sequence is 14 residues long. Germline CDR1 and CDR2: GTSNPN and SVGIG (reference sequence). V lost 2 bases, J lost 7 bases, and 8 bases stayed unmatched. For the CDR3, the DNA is TGTGCCTGGAGTTCTCTGGGACAGGGCGGTGGCTACACCTTC. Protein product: CAWSSLGQGGGYTF.

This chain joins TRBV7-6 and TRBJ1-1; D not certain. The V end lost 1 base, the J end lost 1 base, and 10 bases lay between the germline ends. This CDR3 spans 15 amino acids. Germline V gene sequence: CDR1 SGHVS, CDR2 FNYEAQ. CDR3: CASSLDLSGNTEAFF. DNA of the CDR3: TGTGCCAGCAGCTTAGATCTCTCGGGGAACACTGAAGCTTTCTTT.

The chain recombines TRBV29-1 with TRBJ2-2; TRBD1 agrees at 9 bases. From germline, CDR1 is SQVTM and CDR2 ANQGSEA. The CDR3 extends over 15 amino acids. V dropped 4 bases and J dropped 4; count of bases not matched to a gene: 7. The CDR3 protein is CSVALTGGSTGELFF. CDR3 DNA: TGCAGCGTTGCTCTGACAGGGGGTTCCACCGGGGAGCTGTTTTTT.

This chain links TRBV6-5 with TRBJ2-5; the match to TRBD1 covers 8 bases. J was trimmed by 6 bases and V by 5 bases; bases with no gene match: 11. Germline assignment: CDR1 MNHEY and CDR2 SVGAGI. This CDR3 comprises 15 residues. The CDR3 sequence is CASSTDRVGIKTQYF. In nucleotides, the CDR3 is TGTGCCAGCAGTACGGACAGGGTTGGAATAAAGACCCAGTACTTC.

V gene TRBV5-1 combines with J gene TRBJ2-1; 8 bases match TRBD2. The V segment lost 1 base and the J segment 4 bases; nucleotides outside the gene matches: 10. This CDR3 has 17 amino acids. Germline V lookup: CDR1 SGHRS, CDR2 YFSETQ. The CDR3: CASSLPSNGGDYNEQFF. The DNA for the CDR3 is TGCGCCAGCAGCTTGCCGTCTAACGGGGGGGATTACAATGAGCAGTTCTTC. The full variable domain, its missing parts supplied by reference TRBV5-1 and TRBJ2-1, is KAGVTQTPRYLIKTRGQQVTLSCSPISGHRSVSWYQQTPGQGLQFLFEYFSETQRNKGNFPGRFSGRQFSNSRSEMNVSTLELGDSALYLCASSLPSNGGDYNEQFFGPGTRLTVL.